This entry describes one T cell receptor (beta chain). The CDR3 end is not reached by the read, which stops 3 residues before it; the germline J gene fills it in. The V and J ends lost 2 bases and 2 bases, in that order; junction bases with no gene match: 5. Germline CDR1 reads SGHVS; CDR2 reads FQNEAQ. This CDR3 comprises 16 residues. TCRdb's table, derived via immunoSEQ multiplex PCR, lists solely in-frame clones and lacks some. This repertoire includes tens of thousands of clones. These data come from a study of T cells in women clearing cervical HPV infection. The TCR sequence derives from a woman between 18 and 75 years old with a cervical HPV16 infection that either progressed to CIN3+ or cleared (not recorded which). This sequence joins TRBV7-8 and TRBJ1-5; 8 bases are shared with TRBD1. The specimen sequenced was blood buffy coat. The CDR3 DNA, read in part, is TGTGCCAGCAGCTTACAGGGGGCTTGGGGCAATCAGCCC. Protein: CASSLQGAWGNQP. The entire CDR3 is CASSLQGAWGNQPQHF.